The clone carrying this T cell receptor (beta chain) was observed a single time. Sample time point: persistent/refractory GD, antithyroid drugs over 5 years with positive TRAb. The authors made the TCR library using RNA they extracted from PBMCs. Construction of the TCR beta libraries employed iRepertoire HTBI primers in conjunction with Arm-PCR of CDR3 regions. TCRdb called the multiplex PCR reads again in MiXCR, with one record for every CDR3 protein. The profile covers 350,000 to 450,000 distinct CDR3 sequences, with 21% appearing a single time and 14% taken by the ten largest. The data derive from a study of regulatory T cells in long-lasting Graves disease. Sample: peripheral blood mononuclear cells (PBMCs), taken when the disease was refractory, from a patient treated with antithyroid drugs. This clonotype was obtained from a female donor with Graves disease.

CDR3 in amino acids: CASSQDLGAETYEQYF. CDR3 nucleotides: TGCGCCAGCAGCCAAGATTTAGGAGCGGAGACCTACGAGCAGTACTTC. The V gene is TRBV4-1, the J gene TRBJ2-7; maybe TRBD2 (5 bases). This CDR3 comprises 16 residues. V gave up 0 bases and J gave up 2 bases, with 14 bases separating them. Germline lookup yields CDR1 MGHRA and CDR2 YSYEKL.